These 29 T cell receptor beta chains were all obtained from the same sample, sequenced in a study of cytomegalovirus exposure and HLA in healthy donors. The PCR ran on 60 Vbeta and 13 Jbeta primers. The repertoire was sequenced with immunoSEQ multiplex PCR; TCRdb's copy has only in-frame clones and lacks some. The specimen's table records some 150,000 clones. The sequencing input was PBMCs. The receptors stem from a middle-aged man in good health and CMV-seronegative.

The chain is built from TRBV12-5 and TRBJ2-1; tentative D call: TRBD2 (5 bases). The length of the CDR3 is 17 residues. Trimming stripped 2 bases from V and 0 bases from J, with 14 bases between. Germline assignment: CDR1 LGHNT and CDR2 FRNRAP. DNA for the CDR3: TGTGCTAGTGGTTTGCCGCCGAGGGAATACTCCTACAATGAGCAGTTCTTC. Protein sequence: CASGLPPREYSYNEQFF.

The rearrangement uses TRBV2 and TRBJ2-2, with a tentative D call TRBD1 (6 bases). The CDR3 loop spans 14 amino acids. V dropped 7 bases and J dropped 7 bases, with 16 bases sitting between them. In germline, CDR1 is SNHLY, CDR2 FYNNEI. In nucleotides, the CDR3 is TGTGCCAGCACCACCCAGGGGTTGGGCGGGGAGCTGTTTTTT. It encodes CASTTQGLGGELFF.

The chain links TRBV7-2 to TRBJ2-7; D may be TRBD1 (6 bases). This CDR3 spans 15 amino acids. CDR1 and CDR2 (germline): SGHTA, FQGNSA. V was shortened by 1 base and J by 4 bases, with 14 bases between the two germline ends. The CDR3 DNA sequence: TGTGCCAGCAGCTTAGGCTCAGGGGCTGGGTACGAGCAGTACTTC. Residues: CASSLGSGAGYEQYF.

V is TRBV10-3 and J is TRBJ2-1; D is possibly TRBD1 (6 bases). Looked up from germline, CDR1 is ENHRY and CDR2 is SYGVKD. The CDR3 has 15 residues. V was cut by 4 bases and J by 4 bases, with 14 bases left in between. This CDR3 is CAISARDNQYNEQFF. The DNA for the CDR3 is TGTGCCATCAGTGCCCGGGACAATCAGTACAATGAGCAGTTCTTC.

The rearrangement joins TRBV7-2 to TRBJ2-5; TRBD1 aligns across 10 bases. Trimming removed 5 bases from V and 5 bases from J; junction bases left unmatched: 8. The length of the CDR3 is 15 residues. Germline CDR1 SGHTA, CDR2 FQGNSA. CDR3 residues: CASSTSGTGAETQYF. In nucleotides, the CDR3 is TGTGCCAGCAGCACGTCCGGGACAGGGGCTGAGACCCAGTACTTC.

This rearrangement joins TRBV5-8 to TRBJ2-7; a possible D gene is TRBD1 (6 bases). This CDR3 has 12 residues. In germline, CDR1 is SGHTS, CDR2 YDEGEE. Deletions cut 8 bases from V and 3 bases from J, with 12 bases between. In nucleotides, the CDR3 is TGTGCCAGTCGACAGGCTAGCTACGAGCAGTACTTC. It codes for CASRQASYEQYF. Looking up the rest from reference TRBV5-8 and TRBJ2-7 gives the full variable domain: EAGVTQSPTHLIKTRGQQATLRCSPISGHTSVYWYQQALGLGLQFLLWYDEGEERNRGNFPPRFSGRQFPNYSSELNVNALELEDSALYLCASRQASYEQYFGPGTRLTVT.

This chain joins TRBV27 and TRBJ1-1; maybe TRBD1 (5 bases). Trimming pared 5 bases from V and 0 bases from J, leaving 10 bases between. CDR3 length: 14 residues. Germline V gene sequence: CDR1 MNHEY, CDR2 SMNVEV (reference sequence). DNA for the CDR3: TGTGCCAGCAGTCCAGGGCCCATGAACACTGAAGCTTTCTTT. The encoded protein is CASSPGPMNTEAFF.

The rearrangement uses TRBV27 and TRBJ2-7, with 7 bases fitting TRBD2. CDR1 and CDR2 (germline): MNHEY, SMNVEV (reference sequence). The J segment lost 2 bases and the V segment lost 2 bases, leaving 12 bases of the junction unmatched. The CDR3 runs to 17 residues. The CDR3 DNA reads as TGTGCCAGCAGTTTAGAGGGAGGGGCCCAGGCCCCCTACGAGCAGTACTTC. Translated: CASSLEGGAQAPYEQYF.

V usage is TRBV10-3 and J usage is TRBJ2-7; 12 bases fit TRBD2. The germline V gene encodes CDR1 ENHRY and CDR2 SYGVKD. The CDR3 is made up of 13 amino acids. The V and J ends lost 7 bases and 7 bases, in that order; junction bases with no gene match: 5. CDR3 loop: CAITLAGGQEQYF. The CDR3 DNA follows: TGTGCCATCACTCTAGCGGGGGGGCAGGAGCAGTACTTC.

Worth noting for this clone: Additional DNA sequences in this sample encode the identical CDR3. This chain joins TRBV5-1 and TRBJ1-3; no reliable D call. The V end was cut by 0 bases, the J end by 3 bases, with 7 bases between. The germline V gene encodes CDR1 SGHRS and CDR2 YFSETQ. The CDR3 covers 14 residues. The CDR3 is CASSLAGYGNTIYF. As DNA, the CDR3 is TGCGCCAGCAGCTTGGCGGGGTATGGAAACACCATATATTTT.

The chain links TRBV6-1 to TRBJ2-7, with TRBD1 identical over 8 bases. Germline loops: CDR1 MNHNS, CDR2 SASEGT. The CDR3 consists of 14 residues. Germline trimming cut 4 bases from V and 3 bases from J; bases unmatched to any gene: 5. The CDR3 here is CASSGYRGIYEQYF. Written as DNA, the CDR3 is TGTGCCAGCAGTGGGTACAGGGGGATCTACGAGCAGTACTTC.

The chain employs TRBV4-2 and TRBJ1-2; D is perhaps TRBD1 (5 bases). Deletions cut 7 bases from V and 8 bases from J, with 17 bases between. The germline V gene has CDR1 LGHNA and CDR2 YNFKEQ. This CDR3 contains 13 residues. The CDR3 loop reads CASNGEAGQGYTF. CDR3 DNA sequence: TGTGCCAGCAATGGAGAGGCAGGACAAGGCTACACCTTC.

In DNA, the CDR3 is TGTGCCAGCAGCACCGGGACTAGCGGGATTTACGAGCAGTACTTC. Encoded protein: CASSTGTSGIYEQYF. The chain recombines TRBV7-2 with TRBJ2-7, with 13 bases aligning to TRBD2. CDR1 is SGHTA, CDR2 FQGNSA, per germline. V shed 5 bases and J 4 bases; nucleotides not matched to a gene: 5. CDR3 size: 15 residues.

The V call is TRBV10-3, the J call TRBJ2-2; 7 bases are shared with TRBD1. Germline-derived CDR1 and CDR2 are ENHRY and SYGVKD. The V segment lost 7 bases and the J segment 11 bases; nucleotides outside the gene matches: 13. The CDR3 sequence is 14 residues long. The CDR3 DNA follows: TGTGCCATCATAGCTACCTTAGGGGGCAATGAGCTGTTTTTT. Residues: CAIIATLGGNELFF.

This chain uses TRBV9 with TRBJ2-2, with 7 bases fitting TRBD2. This CDR3 spans 14 amino acids. Germline-derived CDR1 and CDR2 are SGDLS and YYNGEE. V lost 2 bases, J lost 6 bases, and 4 bases stayed unmatched. The CDR3 nucleotides are TGTGCCAGCAGCGTGGGGGGGGAGGCCGGGGAGCTGTTTTTT. Its translation is CASSVGGEAGELFF.

The chain is built from TRBV19 and TRBJ1-6; D not resolved. The V end was cut by 5 bases, the J end by 10 bases, with 18 bases between. This CDR3 has 15 residues. From germline, CDR1 is LNHDA and CDR2 SQIVND (reference sequence). CDR3 DNA sequence: TGTGCCAGTAGTTCCCGGGAACCAAGGAGGTCACCCCTCCACTTT. Its protein is CASSSREPRRSPLHF.

The chain carries TRBV2 and TRBJ1-2, with D possibly TRBD1 on 5 matching bases. The CDR3 has 15 residues. Germline CDR1 and CDR2: SNHLY and FYNNEI. The V and J ends lost 0 bases and 7 bases respectively, with 15 bases between them. CDR3 DNA sequence: TGTGCCAGCAGTGAAGCGCTTCGGGGGACGGGTGGCTACACCTTC. Amino acids: CASSEALRGTGGYTF.

Here the CDR3 DNA reads TGTGCCAGCAGCCGAGACAGGAGCTTGCAGTTCTTC. It translates to CASSRDRSLQFF. The chain couples TRBV5-4 to TRBJ2-1; TRBD1 might be the D (6 bases). V shed 4 bases and J shed 12 bases, with 14 bases lying between them. CDR3 length: 12 amino acids. Germline CDR1 reads SGHNT; CDR2 reads YYREEE (reference sequence).

This chain connects TRBV2 to TRBJ1-6; maybe TRBD1 (5 bases). The CDR3 runs 13 residues. Germline CDR1 and CDR2: SNHLY and FYNNEI. V dropped 2 bases and J dropped 10 bases, with 9 bases sitting between them. The DNA of the CDR3 is TGTGCCAGCAGTGAATTGGGGGGGTCACCCCTCCACTTT. This sequence encodes CASSELGGSPLHF.

J is TRBJ2-1 and V is TRBV6-6; the D gene is possibly TRBD1 (6 bases). The CDR3 spans 15 residues. In germline, CDR1 is MNHNY, CDR2 SVGAGI (reference sequence). The V gene lost 5 bases and the J gene lost 0 bases, with 11 bases spanning the gap. CDR3 DNA sequence: TGTGCCAGCAGTCGCACAGGGATCTCCTACAATGAGCAGTTCTTC. This sequence encodes CASSRTGISYNEQFF.

The chain's CDR3 is CASSLGSSGGSYEQYF. The CDR3 DNA reads as TGCGCCAGCAGCTTGGGCTCTAGCGGGGGGTCCTACGAGCAGTACTTC. V usage is TRBV5-1 and J usage is TRBJ2-7, with 11 bases fitting TRBD2. This CDR3 region has 16 residues. V lost 0 bases to trimming and J lost 1 base; unmatched junction nucleotides: 3. The germline V gene has CDR1 SGHRS and CDR2 YFSETQ.

The gene calls are TRBV19 and TRBJ2-6, with 9 bases fitting TRBD1. The CDR3 runs to 16 residues. V dropped 5 bases and J dropped 3; count of bases not matched to a gene: 5. Germline values: CDR1 LNHDA, CDR2 SQIVND (reference sequence). For the CDR3, the DNA is TGTGCCAGTAGTCTTGGACAGGGGTTTGGGGCCAACGTCCTGACTTTC. Residues: CASSLGQGFGANVLTF. Looking up the rest from reference TRBV19 and TRBJ2-6 gives the full variable domain: DGGITQSPKYLFRKEGQNVTLSCEQNLNHDAMYWYRQDPGQGLRLIYYSQIVNDFQKGDIAEGYSVSREKKESFPLTVTSAQKNPTAFYLCASSLGQGFGANVLTFGAGSRLTVL.

This chain connects TRBV5-1 to TRBJ2-1; 7 bases are shared with TRBD2. The CDR3 length is 13 residues. CDR1 and CDR2 from the germline V gene are SGHRS and YFSETQ. The V gene end was trimmed by 4 bases and the J gene end by 10 bases; junction bases not matched to a gene: 8. The CDR3 loop reads CASSRDASGEQFF. DNA of the CDR3: TGCGCCAGCAGCCGGGACGCTAGCGGAGAGCAGTTCTTC.

This chain connects TRBV29-1 to TRBJ2-3; TRBD1 aligns across 9 bases. V was clipped by 5 bases and J by 1 base; unmatched bases: 10. The CDR3 loop spans 16 amino acids. The germline V gene encodes CDR1 SQVTM and CDR2 ANQGSEA. The DNA of the CDR3 is TGCAGCGTTTACAGACCGGGACAGGGACGCACAGATACGCAGTATTTT. Its translation is CSVYRPGQGRTDTQYF.

The genes are TRBV25-1 and TRBJ1-2; D is ambiguous. V lost 3 bases to trimming and J lost 3 bases, with 5 bases between them. The CDR3 runs 12 residues. Germline CDR1 reads MGHDK; CDR2 reads SYGVNS. CDR3 region: CASSDPYYGYTF. The CDR3 nucleotides are TGTGCCAGCAGTGATCCCTACTATGGCTACACCTTC.

The chain links TRBV12-5 to TRBJ2-7, with 9 bases identical to TRBD1. Per the germline V gene, CDR1 is LGHNT and CDR2 is FRNRAP. The CDR3 has 14 amino acids. J lost 6 bases, V lost 1 base, and 4 bases had no gene match. CDR3 sequence: CASGLGTGDGEQYF. The CDR3 nucleotides read TGTGCTAGTGGTTTGGGGACAGGGGACGGCGAGCAGTACTTC.

The V gene is TRBV9, the J gene TRBJ1-5; D ambiguous. From germline, CDR1 is SGDLS and CDR2 YYNGEE. The CDR3 runs 13 residues. V shed 3 bases and J shed 6 bases, with 10 bases lying between them. The CDR3 DNA reads TGTGCCAGCAGCGCTGAGATAAGTCAGCCCCAGCATTTT. This gives the protein CASSAEISQPQHF.

The chain uses TRBV4-3 and TRBJ1-1, with D unclear. Germline CDR1 is LGHNA and CDR2 is YSLEER. The CDR3 loop spans 16 amino acids. Trimming removed 0 bases at V and 0 bases at J, with 11 bases between. CDR3 DNA: TGCGCCAGCAGCCAAGACGGGGTAGGGATGAACACTGAAGCTTTCTTT. Amino acid sequence: CASSQDGVGMNTEAFF.

The chain employs TRBV4-1 and TRBJ1-2; 10 bases line up with TRBD1. V lost 8 bases and J lost 4; bases outside the gene matches: 7. The CDR3 totals 14 residues. Germline values: CDR1 MGHRA, CDR2 YSYEKL. CDR3 residues: CASRQGAWGYGYTF. CDR3 bases: TGCGCCAGCCGACAGGGGGCTTGGGGCTATGGCTACACCTTC.